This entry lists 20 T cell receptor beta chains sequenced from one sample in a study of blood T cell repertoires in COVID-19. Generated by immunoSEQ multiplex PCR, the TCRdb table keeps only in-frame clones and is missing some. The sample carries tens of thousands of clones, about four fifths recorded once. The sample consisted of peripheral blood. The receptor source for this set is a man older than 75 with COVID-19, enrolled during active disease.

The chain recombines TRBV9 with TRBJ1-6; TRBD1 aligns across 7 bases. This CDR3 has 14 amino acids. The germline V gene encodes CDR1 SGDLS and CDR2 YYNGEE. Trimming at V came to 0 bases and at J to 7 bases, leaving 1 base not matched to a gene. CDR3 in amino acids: CASSVGGQNSPLHF. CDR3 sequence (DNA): TGTGCCAGCAGCGTAGGGGGACAGAATTCACCCCTCCACTTT.

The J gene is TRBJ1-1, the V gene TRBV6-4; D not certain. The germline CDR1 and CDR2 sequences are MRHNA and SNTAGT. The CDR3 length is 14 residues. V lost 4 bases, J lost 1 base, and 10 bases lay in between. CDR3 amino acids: CASSVVAGNTEAFF. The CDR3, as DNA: TGTGCCAGCAGTGTTGTGGCAGGGAACACTGAAGCTTTCTTT.

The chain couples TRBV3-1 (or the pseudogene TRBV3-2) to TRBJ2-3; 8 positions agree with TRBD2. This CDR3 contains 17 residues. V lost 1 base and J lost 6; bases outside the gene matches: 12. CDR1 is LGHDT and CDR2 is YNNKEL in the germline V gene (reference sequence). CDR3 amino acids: CASSQVSLRGGFDTQYF. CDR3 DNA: TGTGCCAGCAGCCAAGTTTCTCTTCGGGGGGGCTTTGATACGCAGTATTTT.

The CDR3 sequence is CASRKRDQETQYF. As DNA, the CDR3 is TGTGCCAGCCGCAAGCGTGACCAAGAGACCCAGTACTTC. The chain combines TRBV27 with TRBJ2-5, with D unclear. V was clipped by 8 bases and J by 0 bases, with 10 bases between them. The germline V gene encodes CDR1 MNHEY and CDR2 SMNVEV (reference sequence). The CDR3 is 13 amino acids.

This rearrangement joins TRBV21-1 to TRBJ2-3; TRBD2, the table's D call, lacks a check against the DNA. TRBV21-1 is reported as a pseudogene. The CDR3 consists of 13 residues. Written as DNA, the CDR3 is TGTGCCAGCAGCAAAGTATCCACAGATACGCAGTATTTT. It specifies CASSKVSTDTQYF.

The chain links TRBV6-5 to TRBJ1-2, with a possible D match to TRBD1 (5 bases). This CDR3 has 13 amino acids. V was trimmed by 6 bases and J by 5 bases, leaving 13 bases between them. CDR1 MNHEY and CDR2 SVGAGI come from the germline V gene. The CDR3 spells CASSPGGEYGYTF. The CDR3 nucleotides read TGTGCCAGCAGCCCGGGGGGGGAGTATGGCTACACCTTC.

The CDR3 DNA sequence: TGTGCCTGGAGACGTGGGACAGCTAATGAAAAACTGTTTTTT. Translating it yields CAWRRGTANEKLFF. The V call is TRBV30, the J call TRBJ1-4, with 7 positions matching TRBD1. Germline assignment: CDR1 GTSNPN and CDR2 SVGIG (reference sequence). The CDR3 totals 14 residues. V was pared by 3 bases and J by 3 bases, with 4 bases of the junction left unmatched.

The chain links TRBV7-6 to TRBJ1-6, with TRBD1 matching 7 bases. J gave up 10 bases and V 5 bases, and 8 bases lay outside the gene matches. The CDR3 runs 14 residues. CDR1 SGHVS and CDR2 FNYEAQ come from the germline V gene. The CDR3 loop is CASSPYRGRSPLHF. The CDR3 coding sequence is TGTGCCAGCAGCCCGTACAGGGGTAGATCACCCCTCCACTTT.

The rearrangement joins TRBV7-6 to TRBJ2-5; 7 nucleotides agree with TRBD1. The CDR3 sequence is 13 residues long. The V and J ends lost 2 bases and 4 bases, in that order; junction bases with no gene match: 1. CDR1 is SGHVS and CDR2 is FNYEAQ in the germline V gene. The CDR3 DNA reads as TGTGCCAGCAGCTTAAACAGGGGAGAGACCCAGTACTTC. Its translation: CASSLNRGETQYF.

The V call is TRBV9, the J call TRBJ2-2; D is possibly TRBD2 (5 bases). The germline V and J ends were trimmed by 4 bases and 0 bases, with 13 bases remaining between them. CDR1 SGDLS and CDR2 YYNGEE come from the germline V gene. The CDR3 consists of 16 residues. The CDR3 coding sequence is TGTGCCAGCAGCCCAGGTCCGGGGACGAACACCGGGGAGCTGTTTTTT. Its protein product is CASSPGPGTNTGELFF.

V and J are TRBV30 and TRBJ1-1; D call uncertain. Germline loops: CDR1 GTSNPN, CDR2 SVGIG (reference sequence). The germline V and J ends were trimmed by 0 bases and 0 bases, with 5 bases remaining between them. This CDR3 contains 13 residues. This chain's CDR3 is CAWSVQMNTEAFF. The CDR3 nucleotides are TGTGCCTGGAGTGTACAGATGAACACTGAAGCTTTCTTT. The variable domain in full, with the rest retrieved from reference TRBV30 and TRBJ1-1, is SQTIHQWPATLVQPVGSPLSLECTVEGTSNPNLYWYRQAAGRGLQLLFYSVGIGQISSEVPQNLSASRPQDRQFILSSKKLLLSDSGFYLCAWSVQMNTEAFFGQGTRLTVV.

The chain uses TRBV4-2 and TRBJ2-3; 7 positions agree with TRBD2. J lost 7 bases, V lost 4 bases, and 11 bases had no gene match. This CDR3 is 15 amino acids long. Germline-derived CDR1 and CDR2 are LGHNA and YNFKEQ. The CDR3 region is CASSPSAGVENTQYF. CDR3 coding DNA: TGTGCCAGCAGCCCGTCTGCGGGAGTTGAAAATACGCAGTATTTT.

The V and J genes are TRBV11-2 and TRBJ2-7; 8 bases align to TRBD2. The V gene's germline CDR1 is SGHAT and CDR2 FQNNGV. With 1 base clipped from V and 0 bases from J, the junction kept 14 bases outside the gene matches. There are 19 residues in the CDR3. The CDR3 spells CASSLVLVASGSGSYEQYF. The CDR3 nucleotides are TGTGCCAGCAGCTTAGTTTTGGTGGCTAGCGGGTCAGGCTCCTACGAGCAGTACTTC.

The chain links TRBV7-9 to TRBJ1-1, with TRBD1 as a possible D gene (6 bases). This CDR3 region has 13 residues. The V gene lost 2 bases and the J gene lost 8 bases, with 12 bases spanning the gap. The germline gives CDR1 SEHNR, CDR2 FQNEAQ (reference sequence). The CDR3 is CASSLWLQGEAFF. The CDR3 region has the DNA TGTGCCAGCAGCTTATGGCTCCAGGGGGAAGCTTTCTTT.

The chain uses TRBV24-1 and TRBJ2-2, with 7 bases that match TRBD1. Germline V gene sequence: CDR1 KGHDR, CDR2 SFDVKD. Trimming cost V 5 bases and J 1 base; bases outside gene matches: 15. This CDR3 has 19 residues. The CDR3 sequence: CATSGWDSRGALNTGELFF. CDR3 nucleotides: TGTGCCACCAGTGGATGGGACAGCCGGGGCGCTTTGAACACCGGGGAGCTGTTTTTT.

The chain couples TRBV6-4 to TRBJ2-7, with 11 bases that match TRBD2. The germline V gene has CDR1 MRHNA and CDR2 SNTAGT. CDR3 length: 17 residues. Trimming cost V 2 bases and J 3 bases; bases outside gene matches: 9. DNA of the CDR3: TGTGCCAGCAGTGACCTTAAGACTAGCGGGGTCCACTACGAGCAGTACTTC. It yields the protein CASSDLKTSGVHYEQYF.

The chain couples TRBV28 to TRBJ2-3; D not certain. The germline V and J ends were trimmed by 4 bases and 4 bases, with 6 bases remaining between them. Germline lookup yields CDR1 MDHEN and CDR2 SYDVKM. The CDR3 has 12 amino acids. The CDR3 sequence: CASSSSSDTQYF. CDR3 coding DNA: TGTGCCAGCAGTTCCTCGTCAGATACGCAGTATTTT.

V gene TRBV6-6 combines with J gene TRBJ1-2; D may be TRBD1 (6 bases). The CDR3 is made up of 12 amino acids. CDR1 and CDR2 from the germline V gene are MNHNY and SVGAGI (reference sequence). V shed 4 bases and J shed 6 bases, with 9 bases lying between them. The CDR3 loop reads CASSLTGDGYTF. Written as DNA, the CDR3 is TGTGCCAGCAGTTTGACAGGAGATGGCTACACCTTC.

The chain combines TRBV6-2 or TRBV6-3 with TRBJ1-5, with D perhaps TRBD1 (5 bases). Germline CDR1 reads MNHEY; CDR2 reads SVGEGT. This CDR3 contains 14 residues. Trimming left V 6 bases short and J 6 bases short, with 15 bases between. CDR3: CASSIGAGGQPQHF. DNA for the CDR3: TGTGCCAGCAGCATAGGGGCTGGTGGTCAGCCCCAGCATTTT.

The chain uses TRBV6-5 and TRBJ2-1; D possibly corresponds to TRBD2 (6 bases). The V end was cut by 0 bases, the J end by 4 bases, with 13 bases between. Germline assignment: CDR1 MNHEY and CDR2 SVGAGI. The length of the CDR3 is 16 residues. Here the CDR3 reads CASSYSGGAFYNEQFF. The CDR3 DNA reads TGTGCCAGCAGTTACTCAGGCGGGGCCTTTTACAATGAGCAGTTCTTC.